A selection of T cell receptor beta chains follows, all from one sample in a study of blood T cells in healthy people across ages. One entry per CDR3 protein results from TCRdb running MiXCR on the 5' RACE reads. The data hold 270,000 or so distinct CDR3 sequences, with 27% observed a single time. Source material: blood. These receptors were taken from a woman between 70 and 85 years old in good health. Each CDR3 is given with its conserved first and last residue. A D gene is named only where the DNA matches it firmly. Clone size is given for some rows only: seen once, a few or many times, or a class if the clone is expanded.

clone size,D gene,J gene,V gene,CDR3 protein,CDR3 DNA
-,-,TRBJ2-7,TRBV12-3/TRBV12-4,CASSGMGLLNYEQYF,TGTGCCAGCAGTGGGATGGGGCTCCTGAACTACGAGCAGTACTTC
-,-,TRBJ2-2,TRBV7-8,CASLGGEGAPNTGELFF,TGTGCCAGTCTCGGGGGCGAGGGGGCTCCGAACACCGGGGAGCTGTTTTTT
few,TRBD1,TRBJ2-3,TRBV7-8,CASSLALHEGAADTQYF,TGTGCCAGCAGCTTAGCGCTTCATGAGGGGGCGGCAGATACGCAGTATTTT
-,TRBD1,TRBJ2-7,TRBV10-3,CAISEGTGKYEQYF,TGTGCCATCAGTGAGGGGACAGGGAAGTACGAGCAGTACTTC
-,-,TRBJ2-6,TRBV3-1,CASSQTWRVEANVLTF,TGTGCCAGCAGCCAAACGTGGAGAGTGGAGGCCAACGTCCTGACTTTC
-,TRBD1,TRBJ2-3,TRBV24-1,CATSDDGQGADTQYF,TGTGCCACCAGTGACGACGGACAGGGGGCAGATACGCAGTATTTT
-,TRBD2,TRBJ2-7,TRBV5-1,CASSIGTSGGQYEQYF,TGCGCCAGCAGCATTGGGACTAGCGGGGGCCAGTACGAGCAGTACTTC
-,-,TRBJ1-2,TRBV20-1,CSAGSNYGYTF,TGCAGTGCCGGGAGTAACTATGGCTACACCTTC
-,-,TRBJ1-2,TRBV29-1,CSVGRSGGYGYTF,TGCAGCGTTGGTCGTAGTGGGGGCTATGGCTACACCTTC
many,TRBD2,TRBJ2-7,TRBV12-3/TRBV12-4,CASSNGLAGDYEQYF,TGTGCCAGCAGTAACGGACTAGCGGGGGACTACGAGCAGTACTTC
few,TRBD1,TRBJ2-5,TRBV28,CASKGTGVETQYF,TGTGCCAGCAAGGGGACAGGGGTGGAGACCCAGTACTTC
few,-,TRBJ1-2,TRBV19,CASSIGGFLENYGYTF,TGTGCCAGTAGTATAGGCGGGTTTCTGGAAAACTATGGCTACACCTTC
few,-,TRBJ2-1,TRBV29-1,CSVGRGNEQFF,TGCAGCGTTGGGAGGGGCAATGAGCAGTTCTTC
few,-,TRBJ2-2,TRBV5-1,CASSWDYIGELFF,TGCGCCAGCAGCTGGGATTACATCGGGGAGCTGTTTTTT
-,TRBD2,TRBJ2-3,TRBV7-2,CASSLGLADTQYF,TGTGCCAGCAGCTTGGGACTAGCGGATACGCAGTATTTT
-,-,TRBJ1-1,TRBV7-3,CANSFSGFTEAFF,TGTGCCAACAGCTTCAGTGGGTTCACTGAAGCTTTCTTT
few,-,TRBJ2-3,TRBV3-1,CASSPEGTGTDTQYF,TGTGCCAGCAGCCCGGAGGGTACGGGAACAGATACGCAGTATTTT
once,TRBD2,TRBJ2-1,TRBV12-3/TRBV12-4,CASSLQSGWAGVVGEQFF,TGTGCCAGCAGTTTGCAGAGCGGATGGGCGGGAGTCGTTGGTGAGCAGTTCTTC
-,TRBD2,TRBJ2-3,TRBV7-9,CASSGPGTSGSGSTDTQYF,TGTGCCAGCAGCGGTCCCGGGACTAGCGGGAGTGGCAGCACAGATACGCAGTATTTT
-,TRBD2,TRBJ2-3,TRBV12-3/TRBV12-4,CASSFIAGGSTDTQYF,TGTGCCAGCAGTTTCATAGCGGGAGGGTCGACAGATACGCAGTATTTT
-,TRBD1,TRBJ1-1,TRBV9,CASSATPGTGGTAFF,TGTGCCAGCAGCGCTACCCCAGGGACAGGGGGAACAGCTTTCTTT
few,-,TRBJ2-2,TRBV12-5,CASGLVISGNTGELFF,TGTGCTAGTGGTTTGGTAATCTCAGGGAACACCGGGGAGCTGTTTTTT
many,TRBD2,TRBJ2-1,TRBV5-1,CASSPLAGEAYNEQFF,TGCGCCAGCAGCCCCTTAGCGGGAGAGGCCTACAATGAGCAGTTCTTC
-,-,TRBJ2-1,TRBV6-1,CASSGTLDYIEQFF,TGTGCCAGCAGTGGGACCCTAGATTATATTGAGCAGTTCTTC
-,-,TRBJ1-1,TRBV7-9,CASSPTEPPGLNTEAFF,TGTGCCAGCAGCCCGACTGAACCCCCGGGGCTGAACACTGAAGCTTTCTTT
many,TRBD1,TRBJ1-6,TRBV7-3,CASSRTGANSPLHF,TGTGCCAGCAGCAGGACAGGGGCCAATTCACCCCTCCACTTT
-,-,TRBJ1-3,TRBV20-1,CSARTPGNTIYF,TGCAGTGCGCGGACTCCTGGAAACACCATATATTTT
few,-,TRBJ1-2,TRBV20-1,CMPEDGPMRGYTF,TGCATGCCCGAGGACGGACCTATGAGGGGCTACACCTTC
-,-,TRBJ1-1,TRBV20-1,CSARISGRNTEAFF,TGCAGTGCTAGGATCTCCGGGAGGAACACTGAAGCTTTCTTT
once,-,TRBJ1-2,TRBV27,CASSLLGTATFNYGYTF,TGTGCCAGCAGTTTATTAGGGACGGCGACTTTTAACTATGGCTACACCTTC
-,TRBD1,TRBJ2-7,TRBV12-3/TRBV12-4,CASRPTGSSYEHYF,TGTGCCAGCAGACCGACAGGGAGCTCCTACGAGCACTACTTC
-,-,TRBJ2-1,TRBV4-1,CASSQTPGVRNNEQFF,TGCGCCAGCAGCCAAACCCCCGGGGTAAGGAACAATGAGCAGTTCTTC
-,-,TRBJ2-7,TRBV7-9,CASSLGLFGEQYF,TGTGCCAGCAGCTTGGGGCTATTCGGCGAGCAGTACTTC
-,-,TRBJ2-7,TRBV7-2,CASSLGKFSYEQYF,TGTGCCAGCAGCTTAGGGAAGTTTTCCTACGAGCAGTACTTC
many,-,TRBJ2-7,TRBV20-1,CSARAPRGIDEQYF,TGCAGTGCTAGAGCCCCCAGGGGTATCGACGAGCAGTACTTC
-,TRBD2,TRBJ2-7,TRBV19,CASSTLSSGRYYEQYF,TGTGCCAGTAGTACCCTGTCTAGCGGGAGGTACTACGAGCAGTACTTC
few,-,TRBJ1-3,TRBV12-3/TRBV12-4,CASSQTGFGNTIYF,TGTGCCAGCAGCCAAACAGGGTTTGGAAACACCATATATTTT
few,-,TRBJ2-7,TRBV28,CASSPRLLYEQYF,TGTGCCAGCAGTCCAAGACTACTCTACGAGCAGTACTTC
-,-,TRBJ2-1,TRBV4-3,CASSGARSSYNEQFF,TGCGCCAGCAGCGGAGCGAGGAGCTCCTACAATGAGCAGTTCTTC
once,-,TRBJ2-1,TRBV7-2,CASSWSGTTYNEQFF,TGTGCCAGCAGCTGGAGTGGGACAACCTACAATGAGCAGTTCTTC
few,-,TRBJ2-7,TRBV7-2,CASSLLPGVREHYF,TGTGCCAGCAGCTTATTACCGGGAGTGAGGGAGCATTACTTC
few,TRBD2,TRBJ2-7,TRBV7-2,CASSLGGFELAGQQYF,TGTGCCAGCAGCTTAGGGGGGTTTGAACTAGCGGGCCAGCAGTACTTC
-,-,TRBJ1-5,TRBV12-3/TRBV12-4,CASSSRVTAQHF,TGTGCCAGCTCATCCCGGGTGACGGCCCAGCATTTT
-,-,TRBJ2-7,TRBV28,CASSPRGGTYEQYF,TGTGCCAGCAGTCCCAGGGGGGGAACCTACGAGCAGTACTTC
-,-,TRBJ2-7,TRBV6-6,CASSYSRQGGEQYF,TGTGCCAGCAGTTACTCCCGCCAGGGAGGCGAGCAGTACTTC
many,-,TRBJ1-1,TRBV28,CASSLSPGNTEAFF,TGTGCCAGCAGTTTATCCCCGGGGAACACTGAAGCTTTCTTT
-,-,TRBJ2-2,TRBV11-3,CASSLDRSTGELFF,TGTGCCAGCAGCTTAGATCGCAGCACCGGGGAGCTGTTTTTT
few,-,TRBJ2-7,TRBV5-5,CASSYGPTHEQYF,TGTGCCAGCAGCTACGGACCAACCCACGAGCAGTACTTC